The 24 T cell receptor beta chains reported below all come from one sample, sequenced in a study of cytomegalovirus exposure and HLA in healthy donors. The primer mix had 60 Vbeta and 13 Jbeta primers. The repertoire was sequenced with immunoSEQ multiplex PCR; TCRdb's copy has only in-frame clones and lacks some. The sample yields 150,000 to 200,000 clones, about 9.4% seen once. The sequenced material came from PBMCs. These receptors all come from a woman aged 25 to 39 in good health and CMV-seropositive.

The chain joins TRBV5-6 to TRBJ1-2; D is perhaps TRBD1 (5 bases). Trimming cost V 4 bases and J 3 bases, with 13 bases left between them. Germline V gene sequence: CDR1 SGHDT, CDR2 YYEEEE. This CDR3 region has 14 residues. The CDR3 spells CASSAGGTDYGYTF. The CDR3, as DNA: TGTGCCAGCAGCGCGGGAGGGACGGACTATGGCTACACCTTC.

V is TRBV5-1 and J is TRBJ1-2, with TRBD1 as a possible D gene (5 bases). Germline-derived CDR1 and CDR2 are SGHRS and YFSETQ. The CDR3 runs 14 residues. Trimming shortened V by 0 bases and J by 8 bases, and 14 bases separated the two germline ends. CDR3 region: CASSLVSQGGGYTF. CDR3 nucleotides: TGCGCCAGCAGCTTGGTATCTCAGGGAGGAGGCTACACCTTC.

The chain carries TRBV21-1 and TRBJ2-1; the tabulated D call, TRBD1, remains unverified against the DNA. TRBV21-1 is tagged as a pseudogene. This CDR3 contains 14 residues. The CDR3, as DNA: TGTGCCAGCTCCCGGGACAGATTTAACAATGAGCAGTTCTTC. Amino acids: CASSRDRFNNEQFF.

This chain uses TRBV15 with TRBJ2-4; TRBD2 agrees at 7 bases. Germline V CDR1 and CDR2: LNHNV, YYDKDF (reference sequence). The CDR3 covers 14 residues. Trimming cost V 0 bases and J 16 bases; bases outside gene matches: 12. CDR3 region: CATSRDTTREETYF. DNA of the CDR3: TGTGCCACCAGCAGAGATACGACTCGGGAGGAAACCTACTTC.

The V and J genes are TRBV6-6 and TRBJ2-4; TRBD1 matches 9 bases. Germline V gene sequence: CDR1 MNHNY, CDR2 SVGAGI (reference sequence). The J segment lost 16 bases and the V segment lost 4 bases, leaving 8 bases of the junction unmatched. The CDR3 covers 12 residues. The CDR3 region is CASSFLRDRVYF. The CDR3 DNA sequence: TGTGCCAGCAGTTTCCTCCGGGACAGGGTTTACTTC.

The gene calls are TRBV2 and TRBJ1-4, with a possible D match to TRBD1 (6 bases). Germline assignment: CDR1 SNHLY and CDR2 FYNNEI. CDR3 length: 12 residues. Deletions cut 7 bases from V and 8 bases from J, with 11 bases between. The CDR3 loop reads CASKGVEEKLFF. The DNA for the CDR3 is TGTGCCAGCAAGGGGGTTGAGGAAAAACTGTTTTTT.

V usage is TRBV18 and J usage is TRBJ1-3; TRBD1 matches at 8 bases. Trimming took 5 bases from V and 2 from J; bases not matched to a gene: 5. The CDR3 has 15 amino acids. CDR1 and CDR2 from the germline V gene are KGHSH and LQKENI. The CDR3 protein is CASSTGQGTGNTIYF. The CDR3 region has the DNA TGTGCCAGCTCAACCGGACAGGGAACTGGAAACACCATATATTTT.

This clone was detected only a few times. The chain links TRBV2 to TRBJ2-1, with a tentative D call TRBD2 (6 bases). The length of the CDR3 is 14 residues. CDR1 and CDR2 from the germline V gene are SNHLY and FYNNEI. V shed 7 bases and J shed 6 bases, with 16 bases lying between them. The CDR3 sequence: CASIGGPAGNEQFF. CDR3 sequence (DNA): TGTGCCAGCATCGGAGGGCCGGCAGGCAATGAGCAGTTCTTC.

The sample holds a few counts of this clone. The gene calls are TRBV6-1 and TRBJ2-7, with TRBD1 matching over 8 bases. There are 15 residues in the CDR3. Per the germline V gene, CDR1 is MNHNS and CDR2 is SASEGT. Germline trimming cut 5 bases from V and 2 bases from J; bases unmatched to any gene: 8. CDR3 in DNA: TGTGCCAGCAGTATCCAGGGGGCTGGTGCCTACGAGCAGTACTTC. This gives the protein CASSIQGAGAYEQYF.

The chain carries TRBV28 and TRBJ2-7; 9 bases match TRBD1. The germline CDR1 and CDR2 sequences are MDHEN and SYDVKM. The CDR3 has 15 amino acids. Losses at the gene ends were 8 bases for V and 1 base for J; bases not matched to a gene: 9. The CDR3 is CASRPWGQGSYEQYF. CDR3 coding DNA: TGTGCCAGCCGACCGTGGGGACAGGGTTCCTACGAGCAGTACTTC.

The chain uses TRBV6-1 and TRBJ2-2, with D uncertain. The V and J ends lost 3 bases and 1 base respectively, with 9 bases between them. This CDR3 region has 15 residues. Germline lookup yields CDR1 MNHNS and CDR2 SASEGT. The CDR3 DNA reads TGTGCCAGCAGTGAGCATAGACTGAACACCGGGGAGCTGTTTTTT. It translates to CASSEHRLNTGELFF.

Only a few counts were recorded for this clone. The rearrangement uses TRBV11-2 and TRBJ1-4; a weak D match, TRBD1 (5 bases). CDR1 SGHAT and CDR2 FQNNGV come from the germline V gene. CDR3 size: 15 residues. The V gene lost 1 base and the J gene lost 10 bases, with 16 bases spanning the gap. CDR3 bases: TGTGCCAGCAGCTTAGTCACAGGACCTAAGGGAAAACTGTTTTTT. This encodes CASSLVTGPKGKLFF.

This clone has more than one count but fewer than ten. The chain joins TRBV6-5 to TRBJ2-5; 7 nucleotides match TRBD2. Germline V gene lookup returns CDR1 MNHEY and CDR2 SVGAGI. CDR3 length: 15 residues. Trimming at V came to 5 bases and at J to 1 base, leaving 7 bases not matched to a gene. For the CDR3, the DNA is TGTGCCAGCAGTCGACGGGGCGGGGGCCAAGAGACCCAGTACTTC. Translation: CASSRRGGGQETQYF.

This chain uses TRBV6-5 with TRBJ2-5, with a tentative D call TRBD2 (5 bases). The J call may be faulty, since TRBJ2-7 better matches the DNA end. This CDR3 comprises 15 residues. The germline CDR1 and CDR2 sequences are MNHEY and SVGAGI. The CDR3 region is CASSYSMTTSYEQYF. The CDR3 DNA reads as TGTGCCAGCAGTTACTCTATGACTACCTCCTACGAGCAGTACTTC.

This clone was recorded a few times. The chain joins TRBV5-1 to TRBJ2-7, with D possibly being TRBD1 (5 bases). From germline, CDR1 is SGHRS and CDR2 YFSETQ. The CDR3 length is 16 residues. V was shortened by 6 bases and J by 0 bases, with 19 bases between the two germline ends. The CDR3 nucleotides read TGCGCCAGCACTGGGGCGACTGGCCCTTACTCCTACGAGCAGTACTTC. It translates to CASTGATGPYSYEQYF.

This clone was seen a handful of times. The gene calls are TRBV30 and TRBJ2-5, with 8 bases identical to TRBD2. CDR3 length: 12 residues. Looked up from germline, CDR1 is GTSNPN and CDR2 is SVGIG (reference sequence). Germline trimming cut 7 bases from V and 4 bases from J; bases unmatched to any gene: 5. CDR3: CAFVTSGETQYF. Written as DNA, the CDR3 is TGTGCCTTCGTAACTAGCGGAGAGACCCAGTACTTC.

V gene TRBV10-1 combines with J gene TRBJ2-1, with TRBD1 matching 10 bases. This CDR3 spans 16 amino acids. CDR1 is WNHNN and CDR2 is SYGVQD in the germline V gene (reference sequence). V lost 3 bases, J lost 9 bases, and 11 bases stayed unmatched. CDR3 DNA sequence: TGCGCCAGCAGTGACCTACCGGGACAGGGGCTTCTTGAGCAGTTCTTC. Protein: CASSDLPGQGLLEQFF.

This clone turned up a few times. The CDR3 region has the DNA TGTGCCAGCAGTGAAGCGTCCCCTAGCGGGAGCACAGATACGCAGTATTTT. Protein product: CASSEASPSGSTDTQYF. The chain has TRBV2 and TRBJ2-3, with 8 bases that match TRBD2. J gave up 0 bases and V 0 bases, and 5 bases lay outside the gene matches. Germline-derived CDR1 and CDR2 are SNHLY and FYNNEI. This CDR3 has 17 amino acids.

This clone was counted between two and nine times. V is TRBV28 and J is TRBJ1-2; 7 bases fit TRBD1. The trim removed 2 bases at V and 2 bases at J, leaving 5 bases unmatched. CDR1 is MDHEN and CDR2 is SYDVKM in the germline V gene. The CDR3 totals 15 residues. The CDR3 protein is CASSLGGGANYGYTF. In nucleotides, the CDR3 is TGTGCCAGCAGTTTAGGAGGGGGCGCGAACTATGGCTACACCTTC.

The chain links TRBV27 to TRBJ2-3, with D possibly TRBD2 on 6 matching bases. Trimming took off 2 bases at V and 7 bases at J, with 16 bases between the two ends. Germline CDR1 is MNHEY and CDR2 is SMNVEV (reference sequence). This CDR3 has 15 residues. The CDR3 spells CASSLTMGLSNTQYF. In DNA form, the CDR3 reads TGTGCCAGCAGTTTAACCATGGGACTTAGTAATACGCAGTATTTT.

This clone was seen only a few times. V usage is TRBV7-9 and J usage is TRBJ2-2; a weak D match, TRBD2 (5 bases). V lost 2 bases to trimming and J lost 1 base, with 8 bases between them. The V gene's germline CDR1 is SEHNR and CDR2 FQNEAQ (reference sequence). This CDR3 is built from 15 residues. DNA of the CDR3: TGTGCCAGCAGCTTAAACGCGGGGAACACCGGGGAGCTGTTTTTT. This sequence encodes CASSLNAGNTGELFF.

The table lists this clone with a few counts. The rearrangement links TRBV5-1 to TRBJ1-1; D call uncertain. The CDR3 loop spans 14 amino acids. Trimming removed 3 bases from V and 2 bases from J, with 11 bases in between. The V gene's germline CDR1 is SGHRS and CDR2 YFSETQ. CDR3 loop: CASSSYGPNTEAFF. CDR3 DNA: TGCGCCAGCAGCTCTTATGGCCCCAACACTGAAGCTTTCTTT.

The DNA for the CDR3 is TGCGCCAGCAGCTCCCTTACCGGGACAGGGAGCGAGCAGTACTTC. It specifies CASSSLTGTGSEQYF. The chain recombines TRBV5-1 with TRBJ2-7; 9 nucleotides match TRBD1. Germline V gene sequence: CDR1 SGHRS, CDR2 YFSETQ. This CDR3 has 15 amino acids. V shed 3 bases and J 6 bases; nucleotides not matched to a gene: 10.

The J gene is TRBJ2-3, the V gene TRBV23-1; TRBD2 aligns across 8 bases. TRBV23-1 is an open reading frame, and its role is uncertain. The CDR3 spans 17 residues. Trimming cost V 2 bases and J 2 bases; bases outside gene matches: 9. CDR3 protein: CASSQRCGRWPTDTQYF. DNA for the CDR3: TGCGCCAGCAGTCAAAGGTGCGGGAGGTGGCCCACAGATACGCAGTATTTT.